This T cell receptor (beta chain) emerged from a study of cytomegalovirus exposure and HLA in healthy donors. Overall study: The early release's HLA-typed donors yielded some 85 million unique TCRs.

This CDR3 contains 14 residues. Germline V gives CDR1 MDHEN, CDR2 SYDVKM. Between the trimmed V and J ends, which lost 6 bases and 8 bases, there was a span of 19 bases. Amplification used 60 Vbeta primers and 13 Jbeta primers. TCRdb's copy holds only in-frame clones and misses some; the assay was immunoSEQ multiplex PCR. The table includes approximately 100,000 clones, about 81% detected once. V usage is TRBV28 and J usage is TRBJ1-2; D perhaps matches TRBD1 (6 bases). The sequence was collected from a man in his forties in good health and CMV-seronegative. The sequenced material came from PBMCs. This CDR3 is CASRRSGNREGYTF. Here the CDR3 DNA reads TGTGCCAGCAGGAGATCCGGGAACAGGGAGGGCTACACCTTC.